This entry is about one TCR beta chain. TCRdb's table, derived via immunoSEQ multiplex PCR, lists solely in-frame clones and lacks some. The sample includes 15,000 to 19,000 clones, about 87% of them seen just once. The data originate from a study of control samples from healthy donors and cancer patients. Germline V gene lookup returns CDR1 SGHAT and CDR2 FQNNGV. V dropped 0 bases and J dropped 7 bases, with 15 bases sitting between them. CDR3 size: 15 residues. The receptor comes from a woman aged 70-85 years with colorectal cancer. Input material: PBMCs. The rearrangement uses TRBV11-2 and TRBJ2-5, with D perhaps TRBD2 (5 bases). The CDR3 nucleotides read TGTGCCAGCAGCTTAGATCCCACGGGGATGACGACCCAGTACTTC. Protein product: CASSLDPTGMTTQYF.